Below, 17 T cell receptor beta chains from the same sample are listed, as sequenced in a study of cytomegalovirus exposure and HLA in healthy donors. PCR employed 60 Vbeta and 13 Jbeta primers. The method was immunoSEQ multiplex PCR; TCRdb's version includes in-frame clones alone and lacks a portion of them. Seen here are about 69,000 clones, 76% observed once, and the top ten hold 2.5% to 3.5%. Specimen: PBMCs. All receptors derive from a man aged 18-30 years in good health and CMV-seronegative.

V and J are TRBV5-4 and TRBJ2-6, with TRBD1 identical over 8 bases. This CDR3 has 17 amino acids. V shed 4 bases and J 1 base; nucleotides not matched to a gene: 7. In germline, CDR1 is SGHNT, CDR2 YYREEE (reference sequence). The CDR3: CASSADRDPSGANVLTF. The CDR3 DNA follows: TGTGCCAGCAGCGCGGACAGGGACCCTTCTGGGGCCAACGTCCTGACTTTC.

This clone was recorded only once. The chain couples TRBV5-4 to TRBJ1-2; 8 nucleotides match TRBD1. The CDR3 is 15 residues long. Germline V CDR1 and CDR2: SGHNT, YYREEE (reference sequence). Trimming at V came to 4 bases and at J to 8 bases, leaving 13 bases not matched to a gene. The CDR3 loop is CASSPETGAMGGYTF. In DNA, the CDR3 is TGTGCCAGCAGCCCCGAGACAGGGGCGATGGGGGGCTACACCTTC.

Worth noting for this clone: The sample contains more than one DNA sequence encoding this CDR3. The rearrangement joins TRBV6-1 to TRBJ2-7; 7 nucleotides agree with TRBD2. The CDR3 loop spans 13 amino acids. V was pared by 10 bases and J by 7 bases, with 13 bases of the junction left unmatched. From germline, CDR1 is MNHNS and CDR2 SASEGT. CDR3: CATRFGLAVEQYF. The DNA for the CDR3 is TGTGCCACCCGGTTCGGGCTAGCGGTTGAGCAGTACTTC.

This clone was found a few times. The rearrangement uses TRBV5-6 and TRBJ2-3; D possibly corresponds to TRBD1 (5 bases). Trimming pared 1 base from V and 2 bases from J, leaving 14 bases between. The V gene's germline CDR1 is SGHDT and CDR2 YYEEEE. This CDR3 contains 16 residues. The DNA for the CDR3 is TGTGCCAGCAGCTTGCGGTTTGCAGGGCACACAGATACGCAGTATTTT. It translates to CASSLRFAGHTDTQYF.

The V call is TRBV5-4, the J call TRBJ1-3; 7 bases are shared with TRBD1. This CDR3 region has 14 residues. V trimming: 3 bases; J trimming: 2 bases; junction bases outside the gene matches: 2. Germline V lookup: CDR1 SGHNT, CDR2 YYREEE (reference sequence). CDR3 nucleotide sequence: TGTGCCAGCAGCTCGACAGGGACTGGAAACACCATATATTTT. It codes for CASSSTGTGNTIYF.

A single count supports this clone. V and J are TRBV7-3 and TRBJ2-5; 10 bases are shared with TRBD2. The V and J ends lost 5 bases and 9 bases, in that order; junction bases with no gene match: 18. Germline V CDR1 and CDR2: SGHTA, FQGTGA. CDR3 length: 17 residues. The CDR3 sequence is CASSPIGAGGLGAAQYF. Here the CDR3 DNA reads TGTGCCAGCAGCCCCATTGGAGCGGGGGGGCTCGGAGCGGCCCAGTACTTC. The full variable domain, rest sourced from reference TRBV7-3 and TRBJ2-5, is GAGVSQTPSNKVTEKGKYVELRCDPISGHTALYWYRQSLGQGPEFLIYFQGTGAADDSGLPNDRFFAVRPEGSVSTLKIQRTERGDSAVYLCASSPIGAGGLGAAQYFGPGTRLLVL.

The chain has TRBV14 and TRBJ2-5, with a tentative D call TRBD2 (5 bases). Germline CDR1 reads SGHDN; CDR2 reads FVKESK. This CDR3 has 14 amino acids. Deletions cut 4 bases from V and 7 bases from J, with 16 bases between. This CDR3 reads CASSPLGVEATQYF. Here the CDR3 DNA reads TGTGCCAGCAGCCCCCTCGGGGTTGAAGCGACCCAGTACTTC. Full variable domain (missing parts from reference TRBV14 and TRBJ2-5): EAGVTQFPSHSVIEKGQTVTLRCDPISGHDNLYWYRRVMGKEIKFLLHFVKESKQDESGMPNNRFLAERTGGTYSTLKVQPAELEDSGVYFCASSPLGVEATQYFGPGTRLLVL.

The V and J genes are TRBV5-1 and TRBJ2-2; a possible D gene is TRBD2 (6 bases). The CDR3 is made up of 16 amino acids. Trimming left V 4 bases short and J 3 bases short, with 16 bases between. Germline CDR1 SGHRS, CDR2 YFSETQ. The CDR3 DNA is TGCGCCAGCAGCCGTCGACAGCCGGGGGACACCGGGGAGCTGTTTTTT. This translates into CASSRRQPGDTGELFF. Together with reference TRBV5-1 and TRBJ2-2, the CDR3 gives the full variable domain: KAGVTQTPRYLIKTRGQQVTLSCSPISGHRSVSWYQQTPGQGLQFLFEYFSETQRNKGNFPGRFSGRQFSNSRSEMNVSTLELGDSALYLCASSRRQPGDTGELFFGEGSRLTVL.

The chain carries TRBV16 and TRBJ1-5; D is unclear. CDR3 length equals 16 residues. The germline V gene has CDR1 KGHSY and CDR2 FQNENV. Trimming pared 3 bases from V and 3 bases from J, leaving 15 bases between. The CDR3 DNA reads TGTGCCAGCAGCCAGCCCGCACGCGGGGACAATCAGCCCCAGCATTTT. This sequence encodes CASSQPARGDNQPQHF.

The chain employs TRBV11-3 and TRBJ2-1; 8 bases match TRBD2. The V gene end was trimmed by 1 base and the J gene end by 8 bases; junction bases not matched to a gene: 10. CDR1 SGHNT and CDR2 YENEEA come from the germline V gene. CDR3 length: 16 residues. The DNA for the CDR3 is TGTGCCAGCAGCTTAGGTTTACGGGGGGGCCCGGATGAGCAGTTCTTC. Its translation: CASSLGLRGGPDEQFF.

A few counts support this clone. The J gene is TRBJ2-7, the V gene TRBV11-2; a possible D gene is TRBD2 (6 bases). Trimming cost V 3 bases and J 3 bases, with 12 bases left between them. Germline CDR1 and CDR2: SGHAT and FQNNGV. The CDR3 loop spans 14 amino acids. The CDR3 sequence is CASSLGGMRYEQYF. In DNA, the CDR3 is TGTGCCAGCAGCTTGGGGGGTATGCGCTACGAGCAGTACTTC. Looking up the rest from reference TRBV11-2 and TRBJ2-7 gives the full variable domain: EAGVAQSPRYKIIEKRQSVAFWCNPISGHATLYWYQQILGQGPKLLIQFQNNGVVDDSQLPKDRFSAERLKGVDSTLKIQPAKLEDSAVYLCASSLGGMRYEQYFGPGTRLTVT.

The gene calls are TRBV28 and TRBJ1-4; 7 nucleotides match TRBD1. This CDR3 region has 13 residues. CDR1 and CDR2 (germline): MDHEN, SYDVKM. The J segment lost 13 bases and the V segment lost 1 base, leaving 6 bases of the junction unmatched. This CDR3 reads CASSLSGQMTLFF. The CDR3 nucleotides are TGTGCCAGCAGTTTATCGGGACAGATGACACTGTTTTTT.

The chain employs TRBV7-3 and TRBJ2-1; 11 bases align to TRBD1. Germline-derived CDR1 and CDR2 are SGHTA and FQGTGA. Trimming removed 5 bases from V and 7 bases from J; junction bases left unmatched: 10. The CDR3 has 16 residues. The CDR3 is CASSQRRTGGQNEQFF. In DNA, the CDR3 is TGTGCCAGCAGCCAGAGGAGGACAGGGGGCCAAAATGAGCAGTTCTTC.

The chain employs TRBV6-5 and TRBJ1-2; 7 bases are shared with TRBD1. Unmatched junction bases numbered 6, after V lost 5 bases and J lost 3 bases. This CDR3 is 14 amino acids long. CDR1 is MNHEY, CDR2 SVGAGI, per germline. The CDR3 loop is CASSKGAGDYGYTF. CDR3 DNA: TGTGCCAGCAGTAAGGGGGCAGGAGACTATGGCTACACCTTC.

This clone has just a few counts. The chain employs TRBV29-1 and TRBJ2-3; 8 bases agree with TRBD1. The CDR3 covers 13 residues. The V segment lost 7 bases and the J segment 5 bases; nucleotides outside the gene matches: 8. Per the germline V gene, CDR1 is SQVTM and CDR2 is ANQGSEA. CDR3 in DNA: TGCAGCGCAGGGGGCAGGGGAAGAGATACGCAGTATTTT. Amino acids: CSAGGRGRDTQYF.

The chain couples TRBV6-5 to TRBJ1-6; D is ambiguous. The CDR3 extends over 13 amino acids. The germline V gene encodes CDR1 MNHEY and CDR2 SVGAGI. V lost 8 bases, J lost 10 bases, and 15 bases lay in between. The CDR3 DNA is TGTGCCAGCCAGCGGGGAAAGGAATCACCCCTCCACTTT. The encoded protein is CASQRGKESPLHF.

V usage is TRBV4-2 and J usage is TRBJ1-1; D ambiguous. V lost 4 bases and J lost 4, with 13 bases in between. The germline V gene has CDR1 LGHNA and CDR2 YNFKEQ. The CDR3 totals 14 residues. DNA for the CDR3: TGTGCCAGCAGCCTTGGGGAGGTCCCCACTGAAGCTTTCTTT. Encoded protein: CASSLGEVPTEAFF.